This T cell receptor (beta chain) was profiled in a study of tissue T cells after allogeneic stem cell transplantation. Overall study findings and caveats: Which tissue TCRs were alloreactive or antigen-specific was not determined. Some clones might be persisting host cells. TCR repertoires tracked anatomic similarity, regardless of disease or transplant status.

The CDR3 has 14 amino acids. Germline V gene sequence: CDR1 MSHET, CDR2 SYDVDS. V shed 8 bases and J 0 bases; nucleotides not matched to a gene: 4. The time point denotes: mouse harvest day 7 after allogeneic transplant. Mouse grafts combined 10^7 T-cell-depleted bone marrow cells with 10^6 splenic CD5+ T cells. B6 (H2b) cells into BALB/c (H2d) mice; tissues taken at day 7 or 14. Some clones are missing from TCRdb's copy, which holds only in-frame ones; the method was immunoSEQ multiplex PCR. The data contain thousands of clones, around two fifths of them singletons. Concerning this clone itself: The target antigen is unknown. Gene names refer to mouse genes. The read ends 1 residue before the CDR3 terminus; that terminus is restored from the germline J gene.

The gene calls are TRBV29 and TRBJ2-1, with 7 bases fitting TRBD2. The TCR was taken from a female BALB/c mouse given C57BL/6 T cells with graft-versus-host disease after an allogeneic hematopoietic cell transplant. The material sequenced was skin. The CDR3 region is CASLSGGNYAEQFF. Partial CDR3 DNA: TGTGCTAGCTTATCTGGGGGTAACTATGCTGAGCAGTTC. Together with reference TRBV29 and TRBJ2-1, the CDR3 gives the full variable domain: DMKVTQMPRYLIKRMGENVLLECGQDMSHETMYWYRQDPGLGLQLIYISYDVDSNSEGDIPKGYRVSRKKREHFSLILDSAKTNQTSVYFCASLSGGNYAEQFFGPGTRLTVL.